The T cell receptor beta chain under discussion was sequenced for a study of glioma-infiltrating T cells. Using RNA template, CDR3s of TCR alpha and beta were amplified with iRepertoire arm-PCR. Input was 100-400 ng of tissue mRNA or PBMC total RNA. A single record per CDR3 protein comes from TCRdb applying MiXCR to the multiplex PCR reads. The sample holds about 110,000 distinct CDR3 sequences, around 25% seen once. There are many counts of this clonotype. The V end was cut by 3 bases, the J end by 5 bases, with 7 bases between. Germline CDR1 reads LGHNT; CDR2 reads FRNRAP. This CDR3 contains 12 residues.

The sample consisted of glioma tissue, nonneoplastic brain tissue, or PBMCs (not recorded which). This chain connects TRBV12-5 to TRBJ1-1; D call uncertain. The receptor's source is a human donor with low-grade glioma or glioblastoma, undergoing nonglioma brain surgery, or in good health (not recorded which). CDR3 protein: CASGLQRTEAFF. The DNA for the CDR3 is TGTGCTAGTGGTTTACAGCGGACTGAAGCTTTCTTT. Based on the CDR3 plus reference TRBV12-5 and TRBJ1-1, the full variable domain is DARVTQTPRHKVTEMGQEVTMRCQPILGHNTVFWYRQTMMQGLELLAYFRNRAPLDDSGMPKDRFSAEMPDATLATLKIQPSEPRDSAVYFCASGLQRTEAFFGQGTRLTVV.